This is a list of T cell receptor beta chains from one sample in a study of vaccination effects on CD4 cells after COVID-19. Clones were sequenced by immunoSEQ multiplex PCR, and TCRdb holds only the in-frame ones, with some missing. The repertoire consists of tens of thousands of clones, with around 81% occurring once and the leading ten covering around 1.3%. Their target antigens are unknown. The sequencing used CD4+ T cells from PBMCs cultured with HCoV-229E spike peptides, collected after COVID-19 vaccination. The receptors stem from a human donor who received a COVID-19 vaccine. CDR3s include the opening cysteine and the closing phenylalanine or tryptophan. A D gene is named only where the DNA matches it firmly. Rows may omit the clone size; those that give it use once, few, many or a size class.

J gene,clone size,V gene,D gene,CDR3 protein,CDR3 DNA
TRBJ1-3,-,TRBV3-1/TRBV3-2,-,CASSQLGGGNTIYF,TGTGCCAGCAGCCAACTTGGGGGTGGAAACACCATATATTTT
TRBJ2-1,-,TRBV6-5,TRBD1,CASSYDRGILNEQFF,TGTGCCAGCAGTTACGACAGGGGAATCCTCAATGAGCAGTTCTTC
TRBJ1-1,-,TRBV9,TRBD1,CASSVDGQGRTEAFF,TGTGCCAGCAGCGTAGACGGACAGGGCCGAACTGAAGCTTTCTTT
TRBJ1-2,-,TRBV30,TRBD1,CAGIIGTGYGYTF,TGTGCCGGAATCATCGGGACAGGGTATGGCTACACCTTC
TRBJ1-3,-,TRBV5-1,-,CASSLGGLQYGNTIYF,TGCGCCAGCAGCTTGGGGGGACTTCAATACGGAAACACCATATATTTT
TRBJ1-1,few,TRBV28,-,CASSFAGAGTEAFF,TGTGCCAGCAGTTTCGCGGGGGCCGGCACTGAAGCTTTCTTT
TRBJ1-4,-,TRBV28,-,CASSQGGLFF,TGTGCCAGCAGTCAGGGTGGACTGTTTTTT
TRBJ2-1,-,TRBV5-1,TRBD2,CASSLLAGAGRDEQFF,TGCGCCAGCAGCTTGTTAGCGGGGGCTGGCCGGGATGAGCAGTTCTTC
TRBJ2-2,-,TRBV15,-,CATSRGAVANTGELFF,TGTGCCACCAGCCGGGGGGCAGTCGCGAACACCGGGGAGCTGTTTTTT
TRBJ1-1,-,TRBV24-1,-,CATSDLQGVTEAFF,TGTGCCACCAGTGATTTGCAGGGAGTCACTGAAGCTTTCTTT
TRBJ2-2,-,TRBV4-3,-,CASSRPGDTGELFF,TGCGCCAGCAGCAGGCCAGGGGACACCGGGGAGCTGTTTTTT
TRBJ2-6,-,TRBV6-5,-,CASSYEGGSGANVLTF,TGTGCCAGCAGTTACGAGGGTGGCTCTGGGGCCAACGTCCTGACTTTC
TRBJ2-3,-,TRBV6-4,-,CASRPGWPDTQYF,TGTGCCAGCAGACCCGGCTGGCCAGATACGCAGTATTTT
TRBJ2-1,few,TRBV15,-,CATSRVSTYNEQFF,TGTGCCACCAGCAGAGTATCTACCTACAATGAGCAGTTCTTC
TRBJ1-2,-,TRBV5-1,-,CASSYGQGSGYTF,TGCGCCAGCAGTTACGGGCAGGGAAGCGGCTACACCTTC
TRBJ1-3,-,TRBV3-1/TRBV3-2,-,CASSHYKLYSGNTIYF,TGTGCCAGCAGCCACTATAAACTGTACTCTGGAAACACCATATATTTT
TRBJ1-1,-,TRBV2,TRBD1,CASNYRGPEAFF,TGTGCCAGCAACTACAGGGGGCCGGAAGCTTTCTTT
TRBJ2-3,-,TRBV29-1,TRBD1,CSVSRTGGRDTQYF,TGCAGCGTCTCCAGGACAGGGGGCAGGGATACGCAGTATTTT
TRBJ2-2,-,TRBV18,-,CASSPPGSPNTGELFF,TGTGCCAGCTCACCACCGGGTAGCCCGAACACCGGGGAGCTGTTTTTT
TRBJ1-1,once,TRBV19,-,CASSILPGQRIDTEAFF,TGTGCCAGTAGTATTTTACCCGGACAGAGAATAGACACTGAAGCTTTCTTT
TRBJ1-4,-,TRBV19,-,CASTDVTREKLFF,TGTGCCAGTACCGATGTTACCCGTGAAAAACTGTTTTTT
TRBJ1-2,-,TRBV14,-,CASSQTVLRGPSNGYTF,TGTGCCAGCAGTCAAACGGTCCTACGGGGCCCCTCAAATGGCTACACCTTC